This TCR beta chain originates from a study of CD8 T cells in Susac syndrome. Study in general: Patients with Susac syndrome had blood drawn and were at that point therapy-naive, on corticosteroids, or on intravenous immunoglobulin alone.

Trimming took 5 bases from V and 4 from J, leaving 17 bases between them. Germline V gene data show CDR1 as SEHNR and CDR2 as FQNEAQ (reference sequence). The CDR3 is 15 amino acids. As concerns this clonotype: Its matching antigen is unknown.

Study-level results: Roughly five Susac-specific public clones appeared in CD8+ TEMRA repertoires, and some 15 in total CD8+ repertoires.

The authors negatively isolated CD8+ and CD4+ T cells and FACS-enriched TEMRA cells. When the RNA was reverse transcribed, random hexamers were used with an input of about 0.45 to 1 ug. Amplification of TCR beta CDR3 used immunoSEQ multiplex PCR across 54 Vbeta and 13 Jbeta. TCRdb re-called the immunoSEQ multiplex PCR reads with MiXCR, one entry per CDR3 protein. This table holds more than 80,000 distinct CDR3 sequences, 94% found once. The rearrangement joins TRBV7-9 to TRBJ2-5; D is unclear. The specimen was CD8+ T cells from PBMCs. The receptor was isolated from a human donor with Susac syndrome. CDR3 protein: CASSIPTAPRETQYF. In DNA, the CDR3 is TGTGCCAGCAGCATCCCGACTGCCCCACGAGAGACCCAGTACTTC.